The 24 T cell receptor beta chains below all came from one sample that was sequenced in a study of CD8 T cells in ankylosing spondylitis. TCRdb reanalysed the 5' RACE reads using MiXCR and keeps one entry per CDR3 protein. In the table there are under 250,000 distinct CDR3 sequences, under 12% of which are singletons. Source material: blood, either unsorted or a sorted T cell fraction (not recorded which). The receptors stem from a male donor with ankylosing spondylitis or in good health (not recorded which).

Remarks on this clonotype: One base away lies a much larger clone, so this may be a sequencing read error. The chain uses TRBV30 and TRBJ2-3; D ambiguous. CDR3 size: 14 residues. The V and J ends lost 2 bases and 3 bases respectively, with 12 bases between them. Per germline, CDR1 GTSNPN and CDR2 SVGIG (reference sequence). DNA of the CDR3: TGTGCCTGGAGTAGGGTGTGGTCTACAGATACGCAGTATTTT. This translates into CAWSRVWSTDTQYF.

This clonotype has a count of ten or more. The chain recombines TRBV6-1 with TRBJ1-2; D unresolved. This CDR3 comprises 13 residues. V lost 6 bases, J lost 4 bases, and 12 bases lay in between. Looked up from germline, CDR1 is MNHNS and CDR2 is SASEGT. The DNA for the CDR3 is TGTGCCAGCAGCCCACACGCTCTCTATGGCTACACCTTC. As protein: CASSPHALYGYTF.

This clonotype was counted ten times or more. The chain joins TRBV5-6 to TRBJ1-3; D not certain. Trimming took 4 bases from V and 0 from J, leaving 5 bases between them. The CDR3 contains 13 residues. The germline CDR1 and CDR2 sequences are SGHDT and YYEEEE. The CDR3 coding sequence is TGTGCCAGCAGCGAGTCCTCTGGAAACACCATATATTTT. This sequence encodes CASSESSGNTIYF.

This clonotype was recorded at least ten times. The CDR3 DNA reads TGTGCCAGCAGCTTCCGAGCGTCGGCTTCCAACGAGCAGTACTTC. It encodes CASSFRASASNEQYF. The V and J genes are TRBV5-6 and TRBJ2-7; D uncertain. The CDR3 extends over 15 amino acids. Germline V gene lookup returns CDR1 SGHDT and CDR2 YYEEEE. The V gene lost 2 bases and the J gene lost 5 bases, with 17 bases spanning the gap.

This clonotype was picked up many times. The chain links TRBV19 to TRBJ2-2; D is unclear. Trimming shortened V by 5 bases and J by 4 bases, and 17 bases separated the two germline ends. This CDR3 has 16 residues. Germline V gene data show CDR1 as LNHDA and CDR2 as SQIVND (reference sequence). The CDR3 region has the DNA TGTGCCAGTAGTGTCAGGCCGGCAGCGAGCACCGGGGAGCTGTTTTTT. Residues: CASSVRPAASTGELFF.

This clonotype was picked up many times. This sequence joins TRBV10-3 and TRBJ2-7; TRBD1 matches at 11 bases. V shed 6 bases, J shed 0 bases, and the junction held 4 bases outside the gene matches. The CDR3 is 15 residues long. The germline V gene encodes CDR1 ENHRY and CDR2 SYGVKD. CDR3 protein: CAIRTGQGDSYEQYF. Here the CDR3 DNA reads TGTGCCATCAGGACGGGACAGGGGGACTCCTACGAGCAGTACTTC.

This clonotype has at least ten counts. The chain couples TRBV25-1 to TRBJ1-4; 9 bases are a match to TRBD1. Germline assignment: CDR1 MGHDK and CDR2 SYGVNS. The CDR3 contains 15 residues. Trimming removed 5 bases from V and 6 bases from J; junction bases left unmatched: 7. This CDR3 reads CASSFLGQGDEKLFF. The CDR3 DNA is TGTGCCAGCAGTTTTTTGGGACAGGGTGATGAAAAACTGTTTTTT.

This clonotype was observed a few times. V gene TRBV9 combines with J gene TRBJ1-4; D unclear. Germline-derived CDR1 and CDR2 are SGDLS and YYNGEE. The CDR3 runs to 14 residues. Trimming pared 0 bases from V and 7 bases from J, leaving 10 bases between. The CDR3 region has the DNA TGTGCCAGCAGCGTAGAGTTGGCACTTGAAAAACTGTTTTTT. This gives the protein CASSVELALEKLFF.

The sample holds many counts of this clonotype. DNA of the CDR3: TGTGCCAGCAGTCTTCTAGCGGGAGCGGGAGAGACCCAGTACTTC. Translation gives CASSLLAGAGETQYF. V usage is TRBV27 and J usage is TRBJ2-5, with 10 bases that match TRBD2. This CDR3 has 15 amino acids. CDR1 is MNHEY, CDR2 SMNVEV, per germline (reference sequence). With V trimmed by 5 bases and J by 4 bases, 7 bases remained unmatched.

This clonotype was detected many times. The rearrangement links TRBV6-2 or TRBV6-3 to TRBJ2-5, with TRBD2 as a possible D gene (6 bases). From germline, CDR1 is MNHEY and CDR2 SVGEGT. V shed 2 bases and J shed 5 bases, with 6 bases lying between them. There are 12 residues in the CDR3. As DNA, the CDR3 is TGTGCCAGCAGTTACCGGGGGGAGACCCAGTACTTC. Translation: CASSYRGETQYF.

Many counts were recorded for this clonotype. This sequence joins TRBV4-2 and TRBJ2-7; TRBD2 matches 12 bases. The V and J ends lost 3 bases and 3 bases, in that order; junction bases with no gene match: 6. This CDR3 contains 16 residues. Germline lookup yields CDR1 LGHNA and CDR2 YNFKEQ. The CDR3 coding sequence is TGTGCCAGCAGCCAGGCTTGGACTAGCGGGATCTACGAGCAGTACTTC. Translation: CASSQAWTSGIYEQYF.

The chain joins TRBV7-9 to TRBJ1-6; possible D gene TRBD1, 6 bases. Germline V gene lookup returns CDR1 SEHNR and CDR2 FQNEAQ (reference sequence). CDR3 length equals 12 residues. The germline V and J ends were trimmed by 8 bases and 7 bases, with 9 bases remaining between them. The CDR3 nucleotides read TGTGCCAGCTCAGGGGCGAATTCACCCCTCCACTTT. It encodes CASSGANSPLHF.

This clonotype was found many times. This sequence joins TRBV2 and TRBJ1-5; D not certain. CDR1 SNHLY and CDR2 FYNNEI come from the germline V gene. Trimming took 6 bases from V and 4 from J, leaving 13 bases between them. The CDR3 totals 14 residues. DNA of the CDR3: TGTGCCAGCAGCCGAGCAACGGGGAATCAGCCCCAGCATTTT. This translates into CASSRATGNQPQHF.

This clonotype was detected many times. This sequence joins TRBV28 and TRBJ1-1; TRBD1 aligns across 10 bases. After removal of 6 bases from V and 4 bases from J, the junction contained 2 bases not matched to a gene. Germline V gives CDR1 MDHEN, CDR2 SYDVKM. The CDR3 consists of 13 residues. The CDR3 DNA is TGTGCCAGCAGACGGACAGGGGGCACTGAAGCTTTCTTT. Residues: CASRRTGGTEAFF.

This clonotype occurred many times. The chain is built from TRBV6-6 and TRBJ2-7; a weak D match, TRBD1 (6 bases). Between the trimmed V and J ends, which lost 0 bases and 3 bases, there was a span of 15 bases. This CDR3 is built from 16 residues. The germline gives CDR1 MNHNY, CDR2 SVGAGI (reference sequence). The CDR3 region is CASSYSFGQSHYEQYF. CDR3 DNA: TGTGCCAGCAGTTACTCGTTCGGACAGAGTCACTACGAGCAGTACTTC.

In this sample, this clonotype turned up many times. The V gene is TRBV29-1, the J gene TRBJ1-2; D is uncertain. CDR3 size: 11 residues. Trimming removed 0 bases from V and 10 bases from J, with 9 bases in between. Germline lookup yields CDR1 SQVTM and CDR2 ANQGSEA. CDR3 nucleotide sequence: TGCAGCGTTGAAGAGGGCCCGTTCTACACCTTC. It specifies CSVEEGPFYTF.

This clonotype was observed many times. V and J are TRBV20-1 and TRBJ2-1; TRBD2 matches at 9 bases. There are 14 residues in the CDR3. The trim removed 3 bases at V and 4 bases at J, leaving 4 bases unmatched. Per the germline V gene, CDR1 is DFQATT and CDR2 is SNEGSKA (reference sequence). CDR3 nucleotides: TGCAGTGCTAGGACTAGCGGCCATTACAATGAGCAGTTCTTC. Translating it yields CSARTSGHYNEQFF.

The chain joins TRBV6-1 to TRBJ2-1; D is unclear. There are 13 residues in the CDR3. Looked up from germline, CDR1 is MNHNS and CDR2 is SASEGT. V lost 8 bases and J 6 bases, leaving 14 bases between the germline ends. The CDR3 region is CASGRVHGNEQFF. The CDR3 DNA follows: TGTGCCAGCGGCCGAGTGCACGGCAATGAGCAGTTCTTC.

In regard to this clonotype: Just one base apart from a much larger clone, this may be a read error. The CDR3 loop reads CATSESKSGGYNEQFF. As DNA, the CDR3 is TGTGCCACCAGTGAGTCTAAAAGCGGCGGATACAATGAGCAGTTCTTC. The chain couples TRBV10-3 to TRBJ2-1, with D maybe TRBD2 (5 bases). Germline values: CDR1 ENHRY, CDR2 SYGVKD. The CDR3 totals 16 residues.

This clonotype was picked up many times. The genes are TRBV5-1 and TRBJ2-1; TRBD2 might be the D (6 bases). V lost 7 bases, J lost 0 bases, and 14 bases lay in between. The CDR3 has 15 residues. Germline V CDR1 and CDR2: SGHRS, YFSETQ. CDR3 sequence reads: CASGRVGGSYNEQFF. CDR3 nucleotide sequence: TGCGCCAGCGGGCGGGTGGGGGGCTCCTACAATGAGCAGTTCTTC.

This clonotype was seen at least ten times. The chain employs TRBV30 and TRBJ2-1; TRBD2 aligns across 8 bases. J was trimmed by 9 bases and V by 4 bases; bases with no gene match: 11. Germline loops: CDR1 GTSNPN, CDR2 SVGIG (reference sequence). The CDR3 length is 14 residues. DNA for the CDR3: TGTGCCTGGAATCCGGGGGGGCGGGACACTGAGCAGTTCTTC. Its translation is CAWNPGGRDTEQFF.

This clonotype was picked up many times. This chain uses TRBV7-2 with TRBJ2-7; either TRBD1 or TRBD2 may fit D (5 bases each). The CDR3 runs 14 residues. Trimming cost V 5 bases and J 7 bases, with 18 bases left between them. Germline V CDR1 and CDR2: SGHTA, FQGNSA. The CDR3 region is CASSPLTAGGEQYF. CDR3 nucleotides: TGTGCCAGCAGCCCCCTGACAGCTGGCGGGGAGCAGTACTTC.

With respect to this clonotype: It may be a read error: a sequence one base away is much more abundant. The J gene is TRBJ1-5, the V gene TRBV12-3 or TRBV12-4, with D possibly TRBD1 on 6 matching bases. The CDR3 runs to 15 residues. Trimming shortened V by 7 bases and J by 0 bases, and 13 bases separated the two germline ends. CDR3 nucleotides: TGTGCCAGCACCATGGACAGATATAGCAATCAGCCCCAGCATTTT. Translating gives CASTMDRYSNQPQHF.

At least ten counts were recorded for this clonotype. V and J are TRBV20-1 and TRBJ2-7; D remains ambiguous. V lost 1 base to trimming and J lost 3 bases, with 7 bases between them. The CDR3 contains 12 residues. Germline-derived CDR1 and CDR2 are DFQATT and SNEGSKA (reference sequence). The CDR3 DNA reads as TGCAGTGCTAGAGCAGGCTACTACGAGCAGTACTTC. Protein: CSARAGYYEQYF.